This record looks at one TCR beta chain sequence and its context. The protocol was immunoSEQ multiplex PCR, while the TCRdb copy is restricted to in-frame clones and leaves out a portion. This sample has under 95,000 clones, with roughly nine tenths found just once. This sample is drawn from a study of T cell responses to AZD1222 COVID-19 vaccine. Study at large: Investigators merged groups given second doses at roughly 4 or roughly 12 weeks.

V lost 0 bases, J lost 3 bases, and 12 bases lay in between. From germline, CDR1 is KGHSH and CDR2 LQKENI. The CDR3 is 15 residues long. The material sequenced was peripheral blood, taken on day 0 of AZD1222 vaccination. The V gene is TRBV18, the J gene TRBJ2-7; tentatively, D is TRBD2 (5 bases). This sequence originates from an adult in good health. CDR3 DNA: TGTGCCAGCTCACCACCGAAGGGAGATTACTACGAGCAGTACTTC. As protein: CASSPPKGDYYEQYF.